This TCR beta chain emerged from a study of immune characteristics of hereditary and idiopathic chronic pancreatitis. Here immunoSEQ multiplex PCR was the method, and the copy in TCRdb shows in-frame clones only, minus some. This repertoire shows over 12,000 clones, less than 85% found once; its top ten account for 14%. Patients having total pancreatectomy with islet autotransplantation provided the chronic pancreatitis pancreas tissue. V dropped 3 bases and J dropped 0; count of bases not matched to a gene: 7. This CDR3 is 16 amino acids long. The V gene's germline CDR1 is DFQATT and CDR2 SNEGSKA (reference sequence).

This receptor was obtained from a human donor with chronic pancreatitis. The sample was pancreas tissue with hereditary chronic pancreatitis. V and J are TRBV20-1 and TRBJ1-1, with TRBD1 identical over 10 bases. CDR3 region: CSASSGQGDLNTEAFF. The DNA for the CDR3 is TGCAGTGCTAGTAGTGGACAGGGGGACTTGAACACTGAAGCTTTCTTT.